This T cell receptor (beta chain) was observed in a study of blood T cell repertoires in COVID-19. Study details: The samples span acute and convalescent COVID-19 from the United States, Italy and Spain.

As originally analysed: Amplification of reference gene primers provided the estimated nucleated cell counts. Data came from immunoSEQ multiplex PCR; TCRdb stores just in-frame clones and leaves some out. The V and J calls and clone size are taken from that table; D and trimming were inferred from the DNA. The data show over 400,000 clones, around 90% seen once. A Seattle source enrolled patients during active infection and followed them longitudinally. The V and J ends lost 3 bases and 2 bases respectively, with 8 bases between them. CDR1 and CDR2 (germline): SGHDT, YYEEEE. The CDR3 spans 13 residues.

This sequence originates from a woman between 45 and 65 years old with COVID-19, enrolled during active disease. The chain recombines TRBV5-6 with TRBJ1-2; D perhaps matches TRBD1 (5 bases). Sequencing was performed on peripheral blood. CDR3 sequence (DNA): TGTGCCAGCAGCTCACGGGGGAACTATGGCTACACCTTC. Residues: CASSSRGNYGYTF. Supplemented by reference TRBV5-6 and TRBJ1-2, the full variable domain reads DAGVTQSPTHLIKTRGQQVTLRCSPKSGHDTVSWYQQALGQGPQFIFQYYEEEERQRGNFPDRFSGHQFPNYSSELNVNALLLGDSALYLCASSSRGNYGYTFGSGTRLTVV.